The 29 T cell receptor beta chains reported below all come from one sample, sequenced in a study of blood T cell repertoires in COVID-19. Assay: immunoSEQ multiplex PCR; the TCRdb copy retains only in-frame clones and omits some. This table has approximately 300,000 clones, about nine tenths appearing once. The specimen was PBMCs or T cells enriched from blood (not recorded which). The receptors come from a man aged 60-69 years who had recovered from COVID-19.

CDR3 coding DNA: TGTGCCAGCAGCTTCCCCGGGAGCTCCTACGAGCAGTACTTC. This encodes CASSFPGSSYEQYF. The genes are TRBV11-1 and TRBJ2-7, with a weak D call TRBD2 (6 bases). V lost 3 bases and J lost 0, with 9 bases in between. The CDR3 runs 14 residues. Germline V CDR1 and CDR2: SGHAT, FQDESV (reference sequence).

The chain employs TRBV5-1 and TRBJ1-1; 7 bases line up with TRBD1. Per the germline V gene, CDR1 is SGHRS and CDR2 is YFSETQ. This CDR3 contains 13 residues. V lost 4 bases to trimming and J lost 6 bases; unmatched junction nucleotides: 6. CDR3 in amino acids: CASSVTGFAEAFF. The CDR3 nucleotides are TGCGCCAGCAGCGTGACAGGGTTCGCTGAAGCTTTCTTT.

The chain couples TRBV19 to TRBJ2-1; TRBD1 agrees at 8 bases. The V gene end was trimmed by 5 bases and the J gene end by 6 bases; junction bases not matched to a gene: 12. Germline loops: CDR1 LNHDA, CDR2 SQIVND (reference sequence). This CDR3 has 16 amino acids. CDR3 sequence: CASSEGRDRKANEQFF. The CDR3 nucleotides read TGTGCCAGTAGTGAAGGCCGGGACAGGAAAGCCAATGAGCAGTTCTTC.

This rearrangement joins TRBV7-6 to TRBJ2-7; 9 bases agree with TRBD1. V lost 5 bases to trimming and J lost 3 bases; unmatched junction nucleotides: 8. The CDR3 runs 15 residues. Germline V gene lookup returns CDR1 SGHVS and CDR2 FNYEAQ. CDR3 amino acids: CASSDRDRVVYEQYF. The CDR3 DNA reads TGTGCCAGCAGCGACCGGGACAGGGTGGTCTACGAGCAGTACTTC.

Here the CDR3 DNA reads TGTGCCAGCTCACCAGTTGAAGGGAGGGCCCCATCCTACAATGAGCAGTTCTTC. Translated, it gives CASSPVEGRAPSYNEQFF. This rearrangement joins TRBV18 to TRBJ2-1; the match to TRBD2 covers 7 bases. Trimming took 2 bases from V and 1 from J; bases not matched to a gene: 11. The CDR3 loop spans 18 amino acids. Per the germline V gene, CDR1 is KGHSH and CDR2 is LQKENI.

The genes are TRBV7-2 and TRBJ1-3, with 7 nucleotides matching TRBD1. Germline CDR1 and CDR2: SGHTA and FQGNSA. J lost 0 bases, V lost 5 bases, and 4 bases had no gene match. This CDR3 is built from 15 residues. CDR3: CASSPGQFSGNTIYF. The DNA of the CDR3 is TGTGCCAGCAGCCCGGGACAGTTCTCTGGAAACACCATATATTTT. The full variable domain, rest sourced from reference TRBV7-2 and TRBJ1-3, is GAGVSQSPSNKVTEKGKDVELRCDPISGHTALYWYRQSLGQGLEFLIYFQGNSAPDKSGLPSDRFSAERTGGSVSTLTIQRTQQEDSAVYLCASSPGQFSGNTIYFGEGSWLTVV.

The chain has TRBV5-1 and TRBJ2-2; 8 bases match TRBD1. The length of the CDR3 is 19 residues. The junction had 19 bases not matched to a gene; V was cut back by 4 bases and J by 5 bases. Germline assignment: CDR1 SGHRS and CDR2 YFSETQ. The CDR3 here is CASSNDRGRSLELTGELFF. As DNA, the CDR3 is TGCGCCAGCAGCAACGACAGGGGAAGAAGTTTGGAGTTGACCGGGGAGCTGTTTTTT.

V is TRBV7-2 and J is TRBJ2-5, with 11 bases that match TRBD2. Germline CDR1 reads SGHTA; CDR2 reads FQGNSA. Trimming removed 1 base from V and 2 bases from J; junction bases left unmatched: 3. The CDR3 is 16 residues long. The CDR3 bases are TGTGCCAGCAGCTTAGGGGGACTAGCGGCGCAAGAGACCCAGTACTTC. This translates into CASSLGGLAAQETQYF.

The CDR3 loop is CATSGWEGELGNQPQHF. CDR3 nucleotides: TGTGCCACCAGTGGATGGGAGGGGGAATTGGGCAATCAGCCCCAGCATTTT. V usage is TRBV24-1 and J usage is TRBJ1-5; possibly TRBD1 for D (6 bases). Germline CDR1 KGHDR, CDR2 SFDVKD. This CDR3 is built from 17 residues. Trimming removed 5 bases from V and 2 bases from J, with 18 bases in between.

This clone was recorded only once. The CDR3 nucleotides read TGTGCCAGCAGCCAAGAAAACAGGGGAGCAGATACGCAGTATTTT. It specifies CASSQENRGADTQYF. This chain links TRBV3-1 (or the pseudogene TRBV3-2) with TRBJ2-3; 7 nucleotides line up with TRBD1. The CDR3 length is 15 residues. The V gene end was trimmed by 0 bases and the J gene end by 4 bases; junction bases not matched to a gene: 4. Per the germline V gene, CDR1 is LGHDT and CDR2 is YNNKEL (reference sequence).

The chain employs TRBV4-1 and TRBJ1-5; tentative D call: TRBD1 (5 bases). Per germline, CDR1 MGHRA and CDR2 YSYEKL. Trimming removed 8 bases from V and 7 bases from J, with 21 bases in between. This CDR3 region has 15 residues. The CDR3 DNA reads TGCGCCAGCTCCTACCGGGGGGGGGTTCGCCAGCCCCAGCATTTT. Translating it yields CASSYRGGVRQPQHF.

This chain uses TRBV27 with TRBJ2-7; the D gene is possibly TRBD1 (6 bases). Trimming shortened V by 5 bases and J by 4 bases, and 15 bases separated the two germline ends. Germline values: CDR1 MNHEY, CDR2 SMNVEV (reference sequence). The CDR3 runs 14 residues. CDR3 sequence (DNA): TGTGCCAGCAGTCCCTTCGACAGGACTTACGAGCAGTACTTC. Its translation: CASSPFDRTYEQYF.

This sequence joins TRBV19 and TRBJ2-7, with 9 bases matching TRBD1. The CDR3 runs to 16 residues. Germline V CDR1 and CDR2: LNHDA, SQIVND (reference sequence). After removal of 3 bases from V and 5 bases from J, the junction contained 11 bases not matched to a gene. The CDR3 bases are TGTGCCAGTAGTATCGGCCCGACAGGGGGTAGGCACGAGCAGTACTTC. This encodes CASSIGPTGGRHEQYF.

J is TRBJ2-1 and V is TRBV6-2 or TRBV6-3; 8 bases are a match to TRBD1. The CDR3 loop spans 15 amino acids. The germline gives CDR1 MNHEY, CDR2 SVGEGT. Trimming removed 6 bases from V and 6 bases from J; junction bases left unmatched: 10. CDR3 in amino acids: CASSPYRGSRNEQFF. As DNA, the CDR3 is TGTGCCAGCAGCCCCTACAGGGGGAGCCGCAATGAGCAGTTCTTC.

V is TRBV28 and J is TRBJ2-3, with D perhaps TRBD1 (6 bases). This CDR3 has 16 amino acids. V was trimmed by 6 bases and J by 1 base, leaving 17 bases between them. Germline CDR1 is MDHEN and CDR2 is SYDVKM. In nucleotides, the CDR3 is TGTGCCAGCAGGGGATGGACAGCGACGGGCACAGATACGCAGTATTTT. As protein: CASRGWTATGTDTQYF.

The chain is built from TRBV19 and TRBJ1-2, with D perhaps matching TRBD1 (6 bases). The germline CDR1 and CDR2 sequences are LNHDA and SQIVND (reference sequence). Trimming stripped 3 bases from V and 4 bases from J, with 15 bases between. This CDR3 contains 15 residues. CDR3: CASSIPTEGVYGYTF. CDR3 bases: TGTGCCAGTAGTATCCCGACAGAGGGGGTCTATGGCTACACCTTC.

The chain employs TRBV5-1 and TRBJ1-5; 7 bases map to TRBD1. This CDR3 contains 16 residues. Germline CDR1 is SGHRS and CDR2 is YFSETQ. The trim removed 0 bases at V and 0 bases at J, leaving 3 bases unmatched. CDR3 coding DNA: TGCGCCAGCAGCTTGGGGGACAGTTATAGCAATCAGCCCCAGCATTTT. Translating gives CASSLGDSYSNQPQHF.

The chain is built from TRBV5-1 and TRBJ2-7; 9 nucleotides align to TRBD1. CDR1 and CDR2 from the germline V gene are SGHRS and YFSETQ. The CDR3 is 15 amino acids. V shed 4 bases, J shed 7 bases, and the junction held 12 bases outside the gene matches. The CDR3 protein is CASSPVTGTGREQYF. The CDR3 nucleotides are TGCGCCAGCAGCCCGGTTACGGGGACAGGGAGAGAGCAGTACTTC.

The CDR3 sequence: CASSLVHHTEAFF. The CDR3 region has the DNA TGCGCCAGCAGCCTAGTCCATCACACTGAAGCTTTCTTT. The chain carries TRBV5-1 and TRBJ1-1; D is unclear. This CDR3 is 13 amino acids long. Germline values: CDR1 SGHRS, CDR2 YFSETQ. Trimming stripped 4 bases from V and 3 bases from J, with 10 bases between.

The rearrangement uses TRBV4-1 and TRBJ2-3; weak D call: TRBD1 (6 bases). CDR1 MGHRA and CDR2 YSYEKL come from the germline V gene. Trimming removed 1 base from V and 3 bases from J, with 11 bases in between. The CDR3 spans 15 residues. The CDR3 sequence: CASSQVPTGTDTQYF. The DNA for the CDR3 is TGCGCCAGCAGCCAAGTCCCGACAGGTACAGATACGCAGTATTTT.

The gene calls are TRBV5-4 and TRBJ2-2; 11 nucleotides match TRBD2. Per germline, CDR1 SGHNT and CDR2 YYREEE (reference sequence). Germline trimming cut 0 bases from V and 2 bases from J; bases unmatched to any gene: 3. The CDR3 spans 17 residues. CDR3 bases: TGTGCCAGCAGCTTGGCGGGACTAGCGGATAACACCGGGGAGCTGTTTTTT. Its protein is CASSLAGLADNTGELFF.

The chain uses TRBV28 and TRBJ2-1, with 10 bases aligning to TRBD2. CDR1 is MDHEN and CDR2 is SYDVKM in the germline V gene. This CDR3 is 19 amino acids long. V was clipped by 1 base and J by 0 bases; unmatched bases: 9. DNA for the CDR3: TGTGCCAGCAGTTTATTGTTACTAGCGGGACCAAGCTCCTACAATGAGCAGTTCTTC. It is translated as CASSLLLLAGPSSYNEQFF.

V gene TRBV19 combines with J gene TRBJ2-5; D gene ambiguous. Germline V gives CDR1 LNHDA, CDR2 SQIVND (reference sequence). With 4 bases removed from V and 6 bases from J, the gap between germline ends came to 15 bases. This CDR3 region has 14 residues. The CDR3 DNA sequence: TGTGCCAGTAGTAGAGGCCCTGGCGGAAAGACCCAGTACTTC. Protein product: CASSRGPGGKTQYF.

In this sample, this clone turned up once. V usage is TRBV9 and J usage is TRBJ2-3, with TRBD2 identical over 7 bases. V was clipped by 1 base and J by 4 bases; unmatched bases: 3. Per the germline V gene, CDR1 is SGDLS and CDR2 is YYNGEE. The CDR3 is made up of 14 amino acids. The CDR3 loop reads CASSVSGNADTQYF. Written as DNA, the CDR3 is TGTGCCAGCAGCGTAAGCGGGAACGCAGATACGCAGTATTTT.

The chain employs TRBV20-1 and TRBJ1-1; D gene uncertain. The V gene's germline CDR1 is DFQATT and CDR2 SNEGSKA (reference sequence). Trimming cost V 8 bases and J 1 base, with 8 bases left between them. This CDR3 has 11 residues. CDR3 sequence reads: CSYQANTEAFF. The CDR3, as DNA: TGCAGTTACCAAGCGAACACTGAAGCTTTCTTT.

CDR3 bases: TGTGCCATCAGTGAGACAGGCCCTACTACCTACAATGAGCAGTTCTTC. Translating it yields CAISETGPTTYNEQFF. The chain joins TRBV10-3 to TRBJ2-1, with TRBD1 as a possible D gene (5 bases). This CDR3 is 16 amino acids long. V was shortened by 2 bases and J by 2 bases, with 13 bases between the two germline ends. The germline CDR1 and CDR2 sequences are ENHRY and SYGVKD.

The J gene is TRBJ2-3, the V gene TRBV27, with 7 bases fitting TRBD1. With V trimmed by 6 bases and J by 0 bases, 9 bases remained unmatched. The CDR3 contains 16 residues. The germline gives CDR1 MNHEY, CDR2 SMNVEV (reference sequence). CDR3 amino acids: CASRSPRQGSTDTQYF. The CDR3, as DNA: TGTGCCAGCAGGTCCCCAAGACAGGGTAGCACAGATACGCAGTATTTT.

The chain employs TRBV25-1 and TRBJ1-1; D ambiguous. Germline CDR1 MGHDK, CDR2 SYGVNS. Trimming pared 9 bases from V and 0 bases from J, leaving 17 bases between. The CDR3 covers 15 residues. In DNA form, the CDR3 reads TGTGCCAGGATCGCCCAGGCGGGGATGAACACTGAAGCTTTCTTT. Its translation is CARIAQAGMNTEAFF.

The rearrangement links TRBV5-1 to TRBJ2-1; unclear D gene. Germline assignment: CDR1 SGHRS and CDR2 YFSETQ. This CDR3 has 18 residues. With 2 bases removed from V and 0 bases from J, the gap between germline ends came to 18 bases. The CDR3 protein is CASSFVRVQSSSYNEQFF. The CDR3 DNA reads as TGCGCCAGCAGCTTTGTACGGGTGCAGTCGAGCTCCTACAATGAGCAGTTCTTC.